The 15 T cell receptor beta chains listed next were all sequenced from one sample in a study of T-cell reconstitution after alpha-beta-depleted transplantation in children. It was with unique molecular identifiers that the TCRbeta library was prepared. A single record per CDR3 protein comes from TCRdb applying MiXCR to the PCR reads. The profile shows more than 85,000 distinct CDR3 sequences, about a tenth of them singletons. The input for sequencing was PBMCs from the stem cell graft donor, taken from the stem cell graft. These receptors were collected from a human donor who donated a stem cell graft to a child with acute lymphoblastic leukemia.

The genes are TRBV4-1 and TRBJ1-1, with 9 bases lining up with TRBD1. After removal of 4 bases from V and 1 base from J, the junction contained 4 bases not matched to a gene. The CDR3 sequence is 15 residues long. CDR1 MGHRA and CDR2 YSYEKL come from the germline V gene. Here the CDR3 reads CASSRAGQGNTEAFF. The CDR3 DNA reads as TGCGCCAGCAGCCGTGCGGGACAGGGGAACACTGAAGCTTTCTTT.

This clonotype appeared a few times. This rearrangement joins TRBV3-1 to TRBJ1-1, with D uncertain. Trimming cost V 2 bases and J 4 bases, with 14 bases left between them. Germline CDR1 is LGHDT and CDR2 is YNNKEL (reference sequence). This CDR3 spans 15 amino acids. The CDR3 protein is CASSQKARDRTEAFF. CDR3 bases: TGTGCCAGCAGCCAAAAAGCGAGGGATCGCACTGAAGCTTTCTTT.

In this sample, this clonotype turned up many times. The V gene is TRBV12-3 or TRBV12-4, the J gene TRBJ2-1, with D possibly being TRBD2 (6 bases). V lost 5 bases, J lost 9 bases, and 17 bases lay in between. The CDR3 has 14 amino acids. The DNA of the CDR3 is TGTGCCAGCAGTCTTACGGGACTTCCCTTTGAGCAGTTCTTC. Its protein is CASSLTGLPFEQFF.

With respect to this clonotype: Since a much larger clone is just one base distant, this may be a read error. This chain links TRBV3-1 with TRBJ2-3; no clear D gene. The CDR3 consists of 15 residues. Germline CDR1 is LGHDT and CDR2 is YNNKEL (reference sequence). The V and J ends lost 0 bases and 0 bases respectively, with 7 bases between them. The chain's CDR3 is CASSQDLWSTDTQYF. In DNA, the CDR3 is TGTGCCAGCAGCCAAGACCTGTGGAGCACAGATACGCAGTATTTT.

This clonotype was detected only once. The chain links TRBV6-1 to TRBJ1-1, with D hard to call. The CDR3 runs 13 residues. V lost 2 bases and J 10 bases, leaving 14 bases between the germline ends. The germline V gene encodes CDR1 MNHNS and CDR2 SASEGT. The DNA for the CDR3 is TGTGCCAGCAGTGAAAGGGAAGTGTGGGGAGCTTTCTTT. Translation: CASSEREVWGAFF.

This clonotype has a count of ten or more. The chain couples TRBV11-2 to TRBJ1-2, with D possibly TRBD1 on 6 matching bases. V was pared by 1 base and J by 7 bases, with 13 bases between. CDR1 is SGHAT and CDR2 is FQNNGV in the germline V gene. The CDR3 is 14 amino acids. The CDR3 coding sequence is TGTGCCAGCAGCTTAGCCCCAGGGGATCGTGGCTACACCTTC. It encodes CASSLAPGDRGYTF.

This clonotype appeared many times. V usage is TRBV25-1 and J usage is TRBJ2-2; TRBD1 is a possible D gene (5 bases). This CDR3 has 14 amino acids. CDR1 is MGHDK, CDR2 SYGVNS, per germline. V lost 0 bases and J lost 3, with 5 bases in between. DNA of the CDR3: TGTGCCAGCAGTGAATACAGGGACACCGGGGAGCTGTTTTTT. Its protein product is CASSEYRDTGELFF.

This clonotype was detected only a few times. The rearrangement uses TRBV10-1 and TRBJ2-2; D unclear. Trimming took 6 bases from V and 4 from J, leaving 9 bases between them. The CDR3 spans 13 residues. CDR1 is WNHNN, CDR2 SYGVQD, per germline (reference sequence). The DNA for the CDR3 is TGCGCCAGCAGATATGGTGGCACCGGGGAGCTGTTTTTT. This gives the protein CASRYGGTGELFF.

This clonotype has a count of ten or more. CDR3 protein: CSALGQGIQPQHF. CDR3 coding DNA: TGCAGTGCACTTGGGCAGGGCATTCAGCCCCAGCATTTT. The rearrangement joins TRBV20-1 to TRBJ1-5, with D perhaps matching TRBD1 (5 bases). V was cut by 6 bases and J by 6 bases, with 15 bases left in between. This CDR3 has 13 amino acids. Looked up from germline, CDR1 is DFQATT and CDR2 is SNEGSKA (reference sequence).

This clonotype was counted ten times or more. V gene TRBV3-1 combines with J gene TRBJ2-3; D possibly corresponds to TRBD2 (6 bases). CDR1 and CDR2 from the germline V gene are LGHDT and YNNKEL (reference sequence). The V and J ends lost 4 bases and 7 bases respectively, with 9 bases between them. This CDR3 comprises 12 residues. CDR3 nucleotide sequence: TGTGCCAGCAGCCTCGGACTAAATACGCAGTATTTT. Translating it yields CASSLGLNTQYF.

Many counts were recorded for this clonotype. The rearrangement joins TRBV7-6 to TRBJ2-2, with no clear D. This CDR3 contains 15 residues. The ends were cut back, 2 bases at V and 8 bases at J, with 15 bases in the middle. Germline V lookup: CDR1 SGHVS, CDR2 FNYEAQ. CDR3 coding DNA: TGTGCCAGCAGCTTATCTGGAGTCCTGGCTGGGGAGCTGTTTTTT. This codes for CASSLSGVLAGELFF.

This clonotype came up many times. The J gene is TRBJ1-4, the V gene TRBV6-4; 12 nucleotides line up with TRBD1. V dropped 6 bases and J dropped 8; count of bases not matched to a gene: 19. The CDR3 has 19 residues. The germline V gene encodes CDR1 MRHNA and CDR2 SNTAGT. The DNA of the CDR3 is TGTGCCAGCAGCCAAACCAGAGCGGGACAGGGGGCGCGAAGAGAAAAACTGTTTTTT. Its translation: CASSQTRAGQGARREKLFF.

The rearrangement joins TRBV19 to TRBJ1-1; the D is unclear. This CDR3 has 13 residues. V dropped 6 bases and J dropped 2 bases, with 10 bases sitting between them. Germline loops: CDR1 LNHDA, CDR2 SQIVND (reference sequence). The chain's CDR3 is CASSRAPNTEAFF. The DNA of the CDR3 is TGTGCCAGTAGCCGGGCTCCTAACACTGAAGCTTTCTTT.

In its sample, this clonotype was seen many times. The chain couples TRBV28 to TRBJ2-1, with D uncertain. Per germline, CDR1 MDHEN and CDR2 SYDVKM. Trimming stripped 7 bases from V and 9 bases from J, with 10 bases between. This CDR3 is 11 amino acids long. The CDR3 is CASNESREQFF. The DNA for the CDR3 is TGTGCCAGCAACGAGAGCCGTGAGCAGTTCTTC.

This clonotype occurred many times. Sequence at one end of the junction differs from germline and may be a read error. The chain carries TRBV29-1 and TRBJ2-3; tentative D call: TRBD2 (6 bases). The germline V gene has CDR1 SQVTM and CDR2 ANQGSEA. The CDR3 runs to 11 residues. This chain's CDR3 is CSVGGTDTQYF. The CDR3 DNA reads as TGCAGCGTTGGCGGGACGGATACCCAGTATTTT.